This TCR beta chain was retrieved from a study of blood T cell repertoires in COVID-19. Study at large: In each case, the material was cDNA or gDNA derived from T cells, B-cell-depleted T cells, or PBMCs.

Only in-frame clones appear in the TCRdb table, and some are missing; sequencing was by immunoSEQ multiplex PCR. The data show over 90,000 clones, with about 89% seen just once and 15% to 20% held by the top ten. This CDR3 region has 15 residues. Germline trimming cut 4 bases from V and 10 bases from J; bases unmatched to any gene: 7. Germline lookup yields CDR1 LGHNA and CDR2 YNFKEQ. The sequence derives from a human donor in a cohort sampled during active COVID-19. Sequencing was done on a sample of peripheral blood. The chain employs TRBV4-2 and TRBJ1-6; TRBD1 aligns across 10 bases. The CDR3 loop reads CASSPLTGGLSPLHF. In DNA form, the CDR3 reads TGTGCCAGCAGCCCCTTGACAGGGGGCCTATCACCCCTCCACTTT.